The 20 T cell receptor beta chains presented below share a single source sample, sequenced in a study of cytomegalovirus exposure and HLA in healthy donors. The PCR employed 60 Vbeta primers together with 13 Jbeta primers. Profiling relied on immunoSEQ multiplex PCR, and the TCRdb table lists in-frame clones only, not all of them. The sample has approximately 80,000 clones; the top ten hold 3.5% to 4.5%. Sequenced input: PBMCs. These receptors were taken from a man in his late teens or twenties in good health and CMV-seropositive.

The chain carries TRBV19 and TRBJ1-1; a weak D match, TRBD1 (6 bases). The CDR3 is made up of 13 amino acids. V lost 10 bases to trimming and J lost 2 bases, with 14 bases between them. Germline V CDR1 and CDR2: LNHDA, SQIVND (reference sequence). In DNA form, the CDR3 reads TGTGCCATCACCAGGACAGATAACACTGAAGCTTTCTTT. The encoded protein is CAITRTDNTEAFF.

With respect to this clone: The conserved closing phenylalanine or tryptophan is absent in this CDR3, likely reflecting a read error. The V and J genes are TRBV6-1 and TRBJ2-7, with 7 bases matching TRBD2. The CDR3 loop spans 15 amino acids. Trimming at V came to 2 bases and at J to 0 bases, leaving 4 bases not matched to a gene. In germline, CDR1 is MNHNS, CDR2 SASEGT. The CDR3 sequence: CASSEQASGSYEQYL. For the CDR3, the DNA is TGTGCCAGCAGTGAACAAGCTAGCGGCTCCTACGAGCAGTACCTC.

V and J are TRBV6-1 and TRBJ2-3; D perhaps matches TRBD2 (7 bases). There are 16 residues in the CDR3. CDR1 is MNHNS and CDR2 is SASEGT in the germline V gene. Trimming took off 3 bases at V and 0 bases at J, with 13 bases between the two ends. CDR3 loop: CASSDVRGRSTDTQYF. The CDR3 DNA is TGTGCCAGCAGTGATGTGCGGGGGCGTAGCACAGATACGCAGTATTTT.

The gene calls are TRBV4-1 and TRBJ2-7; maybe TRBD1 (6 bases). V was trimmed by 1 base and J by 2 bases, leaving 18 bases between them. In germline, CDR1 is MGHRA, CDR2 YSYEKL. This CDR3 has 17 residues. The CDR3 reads CASSQVTWQGSAYEQYF. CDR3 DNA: TGCGCCAGCAGCCAAGTAACCTGGCAGGGGTCTGCCTACGAGCAGTACTTC.

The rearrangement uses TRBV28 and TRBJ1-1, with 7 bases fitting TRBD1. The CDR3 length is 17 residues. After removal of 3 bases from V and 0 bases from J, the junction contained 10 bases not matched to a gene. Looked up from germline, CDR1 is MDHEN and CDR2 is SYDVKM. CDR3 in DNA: TGTGCCAGCAGTTTCGTACAGGGGCGCCTCATGAACACTGAAGCTTTCTTT. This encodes CASSFVQGRLMNTEAFF.

CDR3 residues: CASSQDRRGTGTSGANVLTF. CDR3 nucleotides: TGCGCCAGCAGCCAAGATCGGCGGGGGACAGGGACCTCTGGGGCCAACGTCCTGACTTTC. The chain combines TRBV4-1 with TRBJ2-6; TRBD1 aligns across 9 bases. The trim removed 0 bases at V and 0 bases at J, leaving 9 bases unmatched. This CDR3 comprises 20 residues. CDR1 and CDR2 from the germline V gene are MGHRA and YSYEKL.

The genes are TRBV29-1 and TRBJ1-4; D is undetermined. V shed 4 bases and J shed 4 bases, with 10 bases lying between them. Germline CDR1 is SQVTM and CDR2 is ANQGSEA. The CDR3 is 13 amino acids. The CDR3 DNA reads TGCAGCGTTGGAGAGGGCAGTAATGAAAAACTGTTTTTT. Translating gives CSVGEGSNEKLFF.

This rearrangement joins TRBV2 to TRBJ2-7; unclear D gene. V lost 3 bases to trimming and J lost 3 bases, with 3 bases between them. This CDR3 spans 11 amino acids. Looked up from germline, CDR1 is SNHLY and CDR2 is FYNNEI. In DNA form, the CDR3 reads TGTGCCAGCAGTGACAACTACGAGCAGTACTTC. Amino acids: CASSDNYEQYF.

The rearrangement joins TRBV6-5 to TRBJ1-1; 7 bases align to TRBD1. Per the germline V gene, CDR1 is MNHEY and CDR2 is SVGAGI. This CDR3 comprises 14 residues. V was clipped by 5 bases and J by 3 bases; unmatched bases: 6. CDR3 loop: CASSPIQGYTEAFF. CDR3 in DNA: TGTGCCAGCAGTCCGATACAGGGGTACACTGAAGCTTTCTTT.

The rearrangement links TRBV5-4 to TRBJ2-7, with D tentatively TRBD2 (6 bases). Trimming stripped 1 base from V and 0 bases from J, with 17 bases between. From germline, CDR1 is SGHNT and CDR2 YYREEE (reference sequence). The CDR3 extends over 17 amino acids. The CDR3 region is CASSLYPVSGFSYEQYF. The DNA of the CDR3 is TGTGCCAGCAGCTTGTATCCCGTGAGCGGGTTCTCCTACGAGCAGTACTTC.

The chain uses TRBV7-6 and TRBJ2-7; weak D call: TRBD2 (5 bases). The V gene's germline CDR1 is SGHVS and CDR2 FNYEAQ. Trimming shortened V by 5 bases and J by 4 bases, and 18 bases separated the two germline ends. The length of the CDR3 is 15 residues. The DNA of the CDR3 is TGTGCCAGCAGCCACCCGGGGTTGAACCAATACGAGCAGTACTTC. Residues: CASSHPGLNQYEQYF.

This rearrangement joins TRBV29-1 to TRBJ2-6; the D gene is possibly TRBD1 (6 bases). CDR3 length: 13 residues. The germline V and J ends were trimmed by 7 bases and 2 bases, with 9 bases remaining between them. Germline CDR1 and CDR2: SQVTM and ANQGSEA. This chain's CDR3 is CSATGTGANVLTF. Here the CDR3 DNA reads TGCAGCGCCACAGGGACTGGGGCCAACGTCCTGACTTTC. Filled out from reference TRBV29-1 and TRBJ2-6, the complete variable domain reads SAVISQKPSRDICQRGTSLTIQCQVDSQVTMMFWYRQQPGQSLTLIATANQGSEATYESGFVIDKFPISRPNLTFSTLTVSNMSPEDSSIYLCSATGTGANVLTFGAGSRLTVL.

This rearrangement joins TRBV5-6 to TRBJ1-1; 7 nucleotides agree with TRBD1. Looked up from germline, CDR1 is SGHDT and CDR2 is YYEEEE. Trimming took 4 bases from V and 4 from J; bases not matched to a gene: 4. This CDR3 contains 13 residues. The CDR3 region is CASSTPGGTEAFF. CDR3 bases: TGTGCCAGCAGCACCCCAGGGGGCACTGAAGCTTTCTTT.

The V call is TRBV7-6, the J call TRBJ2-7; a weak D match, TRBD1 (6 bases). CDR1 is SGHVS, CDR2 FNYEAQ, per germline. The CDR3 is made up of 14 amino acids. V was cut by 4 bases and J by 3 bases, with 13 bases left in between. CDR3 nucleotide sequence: TGTGCCAGCAGCTCCCAGACAGGCTTCTACGAGCAGTACTTC. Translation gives CASSSQTGFYEQYF.

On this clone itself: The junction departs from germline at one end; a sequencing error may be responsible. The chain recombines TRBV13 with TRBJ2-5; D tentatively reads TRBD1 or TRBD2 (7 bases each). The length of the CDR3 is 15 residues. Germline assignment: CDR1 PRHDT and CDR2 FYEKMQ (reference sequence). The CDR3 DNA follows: TGTGCCAGCAGCCTAGGACAGGCCGGGGGGGAGACCCAGTACTTC. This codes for CASSLGQAGGETQYF.

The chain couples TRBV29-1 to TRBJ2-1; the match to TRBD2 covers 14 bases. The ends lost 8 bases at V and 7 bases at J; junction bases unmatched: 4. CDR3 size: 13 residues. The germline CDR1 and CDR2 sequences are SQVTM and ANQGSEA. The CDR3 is CSSGLAGENEQFF. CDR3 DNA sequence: TGCAGCTCGGGACTAGCGGGAGAAAATGAGCAGTTCTTC.

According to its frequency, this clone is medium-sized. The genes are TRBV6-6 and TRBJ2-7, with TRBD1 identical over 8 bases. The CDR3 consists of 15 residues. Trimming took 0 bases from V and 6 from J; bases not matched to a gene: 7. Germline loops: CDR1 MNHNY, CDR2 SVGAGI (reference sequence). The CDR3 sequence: CASSYSSQGAGEQYF. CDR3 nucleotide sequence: TGTGCCAGCAGTTACTCGTCTCAGGGGGCTGGCGAGCAGTACTTC.

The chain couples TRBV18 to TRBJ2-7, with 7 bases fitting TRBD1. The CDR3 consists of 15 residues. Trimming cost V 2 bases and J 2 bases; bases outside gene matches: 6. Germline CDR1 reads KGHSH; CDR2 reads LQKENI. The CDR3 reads CASSPGRTGPYEQYF. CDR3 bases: TGTGCCAGCTCACCAGGCAGGACAGGACCCTACGAGCAGTACTTC.

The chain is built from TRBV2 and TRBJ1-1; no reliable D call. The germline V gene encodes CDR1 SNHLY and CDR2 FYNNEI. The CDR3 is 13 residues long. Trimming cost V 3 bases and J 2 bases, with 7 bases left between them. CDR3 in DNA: TGTGCCAGCAGTGATTACGGTAACACTGAAGCTTTCTTT. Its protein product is CASSDYGNTEAFF.

The CDR3 region has the DNA TGTGCCAGCAGCTTAGCGGGACAGGTCTTATACGAGCAGTACTTC. Its protein product is CASSLAGQVLYEQYF. This chain connects TRBV7-9 to TRBJ2-7; 8 bases map to TRBD1. Germline trimming cut 0 bases from V and 4 bases from J; bases unmatched to any gene: 5. CDR3 length: 15 residues. Germline V gene sequence: CDR1 SEHNR, CDR2 FQNEAQ (reference sequence).